A single TCR beta chain is shown here with its context. Antigen unknown. The length of the CDR3 is 18 residues. The V gene lost 4 bases and the J gene lost 0 bases, with 19 bases spanning the gap. CDR1 SEHNR and CDR2 FQNEAQ come from the germline V gene (reference sequence). Measured with immunoSEQ multiplex PCR; TCRdb has only the in-frame clones, and not every one. The table includes about 390,000 clones, over 80% detected once. This sample stems from a study of Ad26.COV2.S vaccination and SARS-CoV-2 variants. Study-wide background: Donor got 5x10^10 or 1x10^11 viral particles of Ad26.COV2.S.

Treatment denoted: roughly 19 received Ad26.COV2.S at low or high dose, single or two shots; roughly five received placebo; per-sample allocation not given. Sample collection was performed on day 63 after the first vaccine or placebo injection. Findings and caveats of the study: In TCR breadth and depth analyses, total T cell responses may have been underestimated. The placebo group had lower spike-specific TCR breadth than the vaccine recipients did.

The sequenced sample was peripheral blood, obtained in a trial of Ad26.COV2.S vaccine versus placebo. This TCR was sampled from a person aged 18-65 years who received the Ad26.COV2.S COVID-19 vaccine or a placebo. J is TRBJ1-3 and V is TRBV7-9; a weak D match, TRBD1 (5 bases). Here the CDR3 DNA reads TGTGCCAGCAGCTCTCCCCTGGGACTGGGAAGCTCTGGAAACACCATATATTTT. Translation: CASSSPLGLGSSGNTIYF. Supplemented by reference TRBV7-9 and TRBJ1-3, the full variable domain reads DTGVSQNPRHKITKRGQNVTFRCDPISEHNRLYWYRQTLGQGPEFLTYFQNEAQLEKSRLLSDRFSAERPKGSFSTLEIQRTEQGDSAMYLCASSSPLGLGSSGNTIYFGEGSWLTVV.